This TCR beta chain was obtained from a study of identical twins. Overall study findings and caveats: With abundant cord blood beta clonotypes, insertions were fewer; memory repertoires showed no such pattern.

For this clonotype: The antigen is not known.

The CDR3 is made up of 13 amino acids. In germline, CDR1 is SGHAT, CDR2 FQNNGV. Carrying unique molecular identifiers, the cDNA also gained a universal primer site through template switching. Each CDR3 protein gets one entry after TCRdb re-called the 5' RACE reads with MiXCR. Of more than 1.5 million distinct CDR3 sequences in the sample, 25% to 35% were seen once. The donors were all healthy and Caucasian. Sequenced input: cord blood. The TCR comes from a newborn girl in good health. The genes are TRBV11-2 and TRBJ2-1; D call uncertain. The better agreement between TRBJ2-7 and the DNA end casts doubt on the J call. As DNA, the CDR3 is TGTGCCAGCAGCTTAGATCTCGCCAATGAGCAGTACTTC. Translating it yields CASSLDLANEQYF.